Sequencing of this T cell receptor beta chain was carried out in a study of early T cells in non-severe SARS-CoV-2 infection. At the level of the study: It was bulk RNA from unsorted whole blood that was sequenced, and the chains were unpaired.

Broader study findings: Private and CD4 specificities were missed by VDJdb matching, which favored anti-spike CD8 responses.

The CDR3 has 12 amino acids. Germline CDR1 SGHAT, CDR2 FQNNGV. The V and J ends lost 5 bases and 10 bases respectively, with 12 bases between them. This clonotype was found many times. Its specificity is not known. Each single cDNA molecule received a unique molecular identifier. TCRdb called the 5' RACE reads again in MiXCR, with one record for every CDR3 protein. The sample yields about 59,000 distinct CDR3 sequences, roughly 13% seen once. The chain employs TRBV11-2 and TRBJ2-1; D is possibly TRBD1 (5 bases). The source is an adult who was a healthcare worker with PCR-confirmed SARS-CoV-2 infection or an uninfected control (not recorded which). This specimen was whole blood, taken at baseline. In nucleotides, the CDR3 is TGTGCCAGCAGCCTCGGACGGACAGAGCAGTTCTTC. Its protein product is CASSLGRTEQFF.